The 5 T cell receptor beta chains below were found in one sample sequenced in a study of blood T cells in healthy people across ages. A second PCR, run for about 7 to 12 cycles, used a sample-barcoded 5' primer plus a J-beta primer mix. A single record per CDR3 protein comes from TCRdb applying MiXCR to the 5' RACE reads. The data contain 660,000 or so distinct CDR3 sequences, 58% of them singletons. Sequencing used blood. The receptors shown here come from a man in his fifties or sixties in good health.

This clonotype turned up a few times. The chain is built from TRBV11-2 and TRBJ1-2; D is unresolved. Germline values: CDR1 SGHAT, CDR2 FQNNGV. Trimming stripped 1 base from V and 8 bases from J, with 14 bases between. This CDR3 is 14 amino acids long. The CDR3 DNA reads TGTGCCAGCAGCTTAGCGGCACTTACCAACGGCTACACCTTC. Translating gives CASSLAALTNGYTF.

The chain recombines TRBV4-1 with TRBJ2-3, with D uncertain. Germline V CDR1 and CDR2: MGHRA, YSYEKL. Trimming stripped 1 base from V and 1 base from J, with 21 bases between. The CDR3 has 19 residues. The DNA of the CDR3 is TGCGCCAGCAGCCAAGCCCACCGCCGGGCTTCAGAGGGCACAGATACGCAGTATTTT. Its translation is CASSQAHRRASEGTDTQYF.

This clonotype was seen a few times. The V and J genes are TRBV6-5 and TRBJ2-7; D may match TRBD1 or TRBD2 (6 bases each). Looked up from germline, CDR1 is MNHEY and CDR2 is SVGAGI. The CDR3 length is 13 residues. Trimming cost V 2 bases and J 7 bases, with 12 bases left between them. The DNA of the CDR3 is TGTGCCAGCAGTTACCCGGGGGCGCGGGAGCAGTACTTC. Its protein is CASSYPGAREQYF.

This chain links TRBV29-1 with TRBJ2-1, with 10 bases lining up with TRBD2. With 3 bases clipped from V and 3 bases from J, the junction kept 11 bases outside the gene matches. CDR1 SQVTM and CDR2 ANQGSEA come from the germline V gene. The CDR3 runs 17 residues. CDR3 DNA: TGCAGCGTTGACCCGCTAGGGACTAGCGCTAACTACAATGAGCAGTTCTTC. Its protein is CSVDPLGTSANYNEQFF.

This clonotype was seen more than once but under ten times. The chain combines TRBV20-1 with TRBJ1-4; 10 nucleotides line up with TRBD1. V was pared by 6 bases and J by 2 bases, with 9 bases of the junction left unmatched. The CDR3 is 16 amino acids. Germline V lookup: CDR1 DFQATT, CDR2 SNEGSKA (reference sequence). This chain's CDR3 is CSAQDRGRATNEKLFF. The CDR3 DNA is TGCAGTGCCCAGGACAGGGGGAGGGCGACTAATGAAAAACTGTTTTTT.